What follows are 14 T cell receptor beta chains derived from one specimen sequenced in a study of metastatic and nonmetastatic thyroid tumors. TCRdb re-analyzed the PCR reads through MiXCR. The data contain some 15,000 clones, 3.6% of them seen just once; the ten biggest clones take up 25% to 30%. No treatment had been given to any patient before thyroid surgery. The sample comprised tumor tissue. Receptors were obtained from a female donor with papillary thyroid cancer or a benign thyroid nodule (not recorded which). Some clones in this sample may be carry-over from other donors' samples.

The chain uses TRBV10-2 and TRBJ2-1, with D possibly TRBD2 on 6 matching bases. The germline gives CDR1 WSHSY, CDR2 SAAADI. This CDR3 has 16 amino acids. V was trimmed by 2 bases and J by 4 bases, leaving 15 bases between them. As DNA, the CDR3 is TGCGCCAGCAGTGAGCAGGCGATCGGGACTTACAATGAGCAGTTCTTC. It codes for CASSEQAIGTYNEQFF.

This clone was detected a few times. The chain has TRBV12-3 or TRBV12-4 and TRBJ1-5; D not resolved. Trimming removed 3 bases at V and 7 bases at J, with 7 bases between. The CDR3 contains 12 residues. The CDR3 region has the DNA TGTGCCAGCAGTTTTCGCGGACAGCCCCAGCATTTT. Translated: CASSFRGQPQHF.

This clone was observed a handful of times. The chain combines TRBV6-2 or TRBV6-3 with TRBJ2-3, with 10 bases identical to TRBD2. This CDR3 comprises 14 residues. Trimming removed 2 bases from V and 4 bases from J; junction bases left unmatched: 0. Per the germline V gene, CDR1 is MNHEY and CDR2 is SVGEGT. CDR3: CASSYGTSADTQYF. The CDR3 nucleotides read TGTGCCAGCAGTTACGGGACTAGCGCAGATACGCAGTATTTT.

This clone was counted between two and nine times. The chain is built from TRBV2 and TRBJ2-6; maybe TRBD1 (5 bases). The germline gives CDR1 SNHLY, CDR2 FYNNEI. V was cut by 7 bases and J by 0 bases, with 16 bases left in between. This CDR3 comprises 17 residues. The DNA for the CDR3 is TGTGCCAGCATGGAGTGGCAGGGTCTCTCTGGGGCCAACGTCCTGACTTTC. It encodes CASMEWQGLSGANVLTF.

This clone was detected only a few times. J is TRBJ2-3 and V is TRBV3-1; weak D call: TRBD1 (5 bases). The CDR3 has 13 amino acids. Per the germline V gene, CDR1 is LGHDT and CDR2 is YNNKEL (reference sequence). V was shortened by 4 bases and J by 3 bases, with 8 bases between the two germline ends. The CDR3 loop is CASSLGLTDTQYF. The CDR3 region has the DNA TGTGCCAGCAGCCTGGGGCTAACAGATACGCAGTATTTT.

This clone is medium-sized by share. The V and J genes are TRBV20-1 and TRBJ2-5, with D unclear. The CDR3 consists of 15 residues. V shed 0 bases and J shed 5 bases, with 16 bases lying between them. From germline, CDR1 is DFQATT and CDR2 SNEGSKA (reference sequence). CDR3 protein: CSARDLVVGWETQYF. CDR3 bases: TGCAGTGCTAGAGATCTTGTAGTGGGGTGGGAGACCCAGTACTTC.

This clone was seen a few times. The CDR3 sequence: CASKGLAGGGYNEQFF. The CDR3 coding sequence is TGTGCCAGCAAGGGACTAGCGGGAGGGGGATACAATGAGCAGTTCTTC. J is TRBJ2-1 and V is TRBV27; 16 bases line up with TRBD2. The CDR3 consists of 16 residues. The ends lost 7 bases at V and 4 bases at J; junction bases unmatched: 4. Germline CDR1 and CDR2: MNHEY and SMNVEV (reference sequence).

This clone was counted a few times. This CDR3 is CASSLGAGQTNTGELFF. The CDR3 DNA reads TGCGCCAGCAGCTTGGGGGCGGGGCAGACGAACACCGGGGAGCTGTTTTTT. J is TRBJ2-2 and V is TRBV5-1; the D gene is possibly TRBD2 (6 bases). Trimming stripped 0 bases from V and 0 bases from J, with 12 bases between. The CDR3 contains 17 residues. Germline V gene sequence: CDR1 SGHRS, CDR2 YFSETQ.

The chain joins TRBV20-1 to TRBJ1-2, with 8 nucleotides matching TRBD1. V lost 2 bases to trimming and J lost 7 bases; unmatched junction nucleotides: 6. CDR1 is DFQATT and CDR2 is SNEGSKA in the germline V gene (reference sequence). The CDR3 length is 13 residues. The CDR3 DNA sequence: TGCAGTGCTAGACAGGGGGCGAGGCCTGGCTACACCTTC. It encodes CSARQGARPGYTF.

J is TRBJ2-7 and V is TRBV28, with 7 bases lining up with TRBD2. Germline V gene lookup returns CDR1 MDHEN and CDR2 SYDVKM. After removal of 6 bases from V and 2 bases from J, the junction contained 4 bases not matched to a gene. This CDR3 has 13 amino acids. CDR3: CASRIGTTYEQYF. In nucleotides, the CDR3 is TGTGCCAGCAGGATCGGGACTACCTACGAGCAGTACTTC.

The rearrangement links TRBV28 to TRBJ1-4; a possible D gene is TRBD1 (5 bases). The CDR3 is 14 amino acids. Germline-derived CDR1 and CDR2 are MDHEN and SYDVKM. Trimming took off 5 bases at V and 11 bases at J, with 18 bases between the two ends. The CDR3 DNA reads TGTGCCAGCAGTACCCGTTCGCCTGAGGGGAAACTGTTTTTT. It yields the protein CASSTRSPEGKLFF.

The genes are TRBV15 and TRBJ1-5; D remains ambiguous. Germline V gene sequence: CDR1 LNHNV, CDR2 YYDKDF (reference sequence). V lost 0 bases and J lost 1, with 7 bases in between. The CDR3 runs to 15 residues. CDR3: CATSRDRGSNQPQHF. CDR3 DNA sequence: TGTGCCACCAGCAGAGATCGCGGCAGCAATCAGCCCCAGCATTTT.

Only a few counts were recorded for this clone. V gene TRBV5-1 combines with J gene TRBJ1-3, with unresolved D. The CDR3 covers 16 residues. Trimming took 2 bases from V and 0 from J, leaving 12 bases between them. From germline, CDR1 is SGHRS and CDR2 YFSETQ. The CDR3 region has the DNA TGCGCCAGCAGCTTACGGATCGGGAGCTCTGGAAACACCATATATTTT. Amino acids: CASSLRIGSSGNTIYF.

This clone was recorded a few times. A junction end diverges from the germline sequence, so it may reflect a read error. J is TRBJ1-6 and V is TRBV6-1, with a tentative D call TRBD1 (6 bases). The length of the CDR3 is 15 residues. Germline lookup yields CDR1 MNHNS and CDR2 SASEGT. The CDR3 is CASSEPIEGVSPLHF. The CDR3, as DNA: TGTGCCAGTAGTGAACCCATTGAGGGGGTTTCACCCCTCCACTTT.